The present T cell receptor beta chain was sequenced within a study of shared clonotypes between healthy human individuals. As regards this clone: The sample contains more than one DNA sequence encoding this CDR3.

Positively selected for CCR7, the CD45RO-negative cells used as naive CD8 cells excluded terminally differentiated effector memory CD45RA+ cells. TCRdb's copy holds only in-frame clones and misses some; the assay was immunoSEQ multiplex PCR. The repertoire holds 800,000 to 950,000 clones, with around 96% as singletons. The receptor was isolated from a man between 25 and 39 years old in good health. Sequencing was performed on naive CD8+ T cells sorted from blood.

The CDR3, as DNA: TGTGCCAGCAGCTCACCGGGACATCCCTACGAGCAGTACTTC. Residues: CASSSPGHPYEQYF. The V call is TRBV7-9, the J call TRBJ2-7; possible D gene TRBD1, 6 bases. V lost 4 bases, J lost 2 bases, and 12 bases lay in between. The germline V gene encodes CDR1 SEHNR and CDR2 FQNEAQ (reference sequence). The CDR3 has 14 residues. The whole variable domain, filled in from reference TRBV7-9 and TRBJ2-7, reads DTGVSQNPRHKITKRGQNVTFRCDPISEHNRLYWYRQTLGQGPEFLTYFQNEAQLEKSRLLSDRFSAERPKGSFSTLEIQRTEQGDSAMYLCASSSPGHPYEQYFGPGTRLTVT.